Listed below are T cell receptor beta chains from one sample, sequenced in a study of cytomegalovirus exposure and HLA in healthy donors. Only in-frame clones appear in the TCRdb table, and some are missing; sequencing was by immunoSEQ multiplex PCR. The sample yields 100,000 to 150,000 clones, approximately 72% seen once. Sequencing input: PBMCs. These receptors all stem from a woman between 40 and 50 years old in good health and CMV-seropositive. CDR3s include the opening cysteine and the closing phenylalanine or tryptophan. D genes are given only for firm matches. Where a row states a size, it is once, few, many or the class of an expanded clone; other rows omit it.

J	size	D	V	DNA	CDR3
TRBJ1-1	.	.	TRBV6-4	TGTGCCAGCACTTCTCGTTGGGGGGACACTGAAGCTTTCTTT	CASTSRWGDTEAFF
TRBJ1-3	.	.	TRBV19	TGTGCCAGTAGCCCCGGGGGTCACGGAAACACCATATATTTT	CASSPGGHGNTIYF
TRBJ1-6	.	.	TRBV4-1	TGCGCCAGCAGCCAAGAAGGGGGGGTAGGTTACAATTCACCCCTCCACTTT	CASSQEGGVGYNSPLHF
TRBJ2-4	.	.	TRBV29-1	TGCAGCGCCACCGAGGGAAACATTCAGTACTTC	CSATEGNIQYF
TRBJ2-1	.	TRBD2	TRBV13	TGTGCCAGCAGCTTATTCCCTGGGAGGGACTCCTACAATGAGCAGTTCTTC	CASSLFPGRDSYNEQFF
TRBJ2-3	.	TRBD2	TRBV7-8	TGTGCCAGCAGCATCCAGACTAGCGGGGCAACAGATACGCAGTATTTT	CASSIQTSGATDTQYF
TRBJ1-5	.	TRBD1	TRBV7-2	TGTGCCAGCAGCTTTAACAGGGGCCAGCCCCAGCATTTT	CASSFNRGQPQHF
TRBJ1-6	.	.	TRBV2	TGTGCCAGCAGCCAGGCGGGGGCCTATAATTCACCCCTCCACTTT	CASSQAGAYNSPLHF
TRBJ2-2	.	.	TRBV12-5	TGTGCTAGTAGGACAGGACTAAACGTGAACACCGGGGAGCTGTTTTTT	CASRTGLNVNTGELFF
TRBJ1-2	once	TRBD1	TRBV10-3	TGTGCCATCAGTGGATCCCAGGGGGCCGGGGCTGGCTACACCTTC	CAISGSQGAGAGYTF
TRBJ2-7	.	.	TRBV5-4	TGTGCCAGCAGCTTGGTGGCGGGGGCGGGCTCCTACGAGCAGTACTTC	CASSLVAGAGSYEQYF
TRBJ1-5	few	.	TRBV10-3	TGTGCCGTTCGGGGTGGGAGCAATCAGCCCCAGCATTTT	CAVRGGSNQPQHF
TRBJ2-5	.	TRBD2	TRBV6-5	TGTGCCAGCAGTTTACAGCGGGGGGGCCTGGAGACCCAGTACTTC	CASSLQRGGLETQYF
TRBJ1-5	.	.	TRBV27	TGTGCCAGCAGCCAAGACAGAGAACAGCCCCAGCATTTT	CASSQDREQPQHF
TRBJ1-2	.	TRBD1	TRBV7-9	TGTGCCAGCAGTCGGGACAGTAACTATGGCTACACCTTC	CASSRDSNYGYTF
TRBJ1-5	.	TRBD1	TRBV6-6	TGTGCCAGCAGTGGACAGGAGGATCAGCCCCAGCATTTT	CASSGQEDQPQHF
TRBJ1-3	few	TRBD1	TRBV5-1	TGCGCCAGCAGCTTCTCGGGACAGACTGGAAACACCATATATTTT	CASSFSGQTGNTIYF
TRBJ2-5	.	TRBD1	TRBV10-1	TGCGCCACTATGGACAGGGACCAAGAGACCCAGTACTTC	CATMDRDQETQYF
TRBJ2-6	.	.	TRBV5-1	TGCGCCAGTAATACGGAGTCTGGGGCCAACGTCCTGACTTTC	CASNTESGANVLTF
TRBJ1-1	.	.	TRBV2	TGTGCCAGCAGTACCTGGAGGGTGAACACTGAAGCTTTCTTT	CASSTWRVNTEAFF
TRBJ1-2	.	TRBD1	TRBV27	TGTGCCAGCAGTTTAGGCTGGACAGGGGAAAGTGGCTACACCTTC	CASSLGWTGESGYTF
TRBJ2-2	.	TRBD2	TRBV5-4	TGTGCCAGCAGCCGCGAGACTAGCGGGGGGGGCACCGGGGAGCTGTTTTTT	CASSRETSGGGTGELFF
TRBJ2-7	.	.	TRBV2	TGTGCCAGCAGTGAAGCCGGGAATACCTACGAGCAGTACTTC	CASSEAGNTYEQYF
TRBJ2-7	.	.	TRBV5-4	TGTGCCAGCAGTATCGACGGCCCGGGTGAGCAGTACTTC	CASSIDGPGEQYF
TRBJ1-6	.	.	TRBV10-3	TGTGCCATCGGGAACAGGGCCAATTCACCCCTCCACTTT	CAIGNRANSPLHF
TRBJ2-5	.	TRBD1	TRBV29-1	TGCAGCGTTGCGGGACAGAGTCGAGAGACCCAGTACTTC	CSVAGQSRETQYF
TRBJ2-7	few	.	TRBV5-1	TGCGCCAGCAGCTTGTTGGCACAGCAATCCTACGAGCAGTACTTC	CASSLLAQQSYEQYF